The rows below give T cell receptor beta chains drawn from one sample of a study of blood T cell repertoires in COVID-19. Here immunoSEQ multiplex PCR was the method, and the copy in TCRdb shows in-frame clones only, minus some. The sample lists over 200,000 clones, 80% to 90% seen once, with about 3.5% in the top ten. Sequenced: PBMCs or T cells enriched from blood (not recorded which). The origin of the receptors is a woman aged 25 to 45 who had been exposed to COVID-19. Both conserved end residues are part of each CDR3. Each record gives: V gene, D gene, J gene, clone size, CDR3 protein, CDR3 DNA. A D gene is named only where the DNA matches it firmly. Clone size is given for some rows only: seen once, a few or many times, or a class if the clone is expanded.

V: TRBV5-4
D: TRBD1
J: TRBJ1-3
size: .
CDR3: CASSSGTGFSGNTIYF
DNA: TGTGCCAGCAGCTCCGGGACAGGATTCTCTGGAAACACCATATATTTT

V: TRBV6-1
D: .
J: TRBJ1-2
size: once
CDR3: CASTERGGSYGYTF
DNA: TGTGCCAGCACTGAAAGGGGGGGTTCGTATGGCTACACCTTC

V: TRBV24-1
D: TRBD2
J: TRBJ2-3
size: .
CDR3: CATSDLREGSDTQYF
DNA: TGTGCCACCAGTGATTTGAGGGAGGGATCCGATACGCAGTATTTT

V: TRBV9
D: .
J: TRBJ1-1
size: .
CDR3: CASSVGPGMNTEAFF
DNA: TGTGCCAGCAGCGTAGGTCCAGGGATGAACACTGAAGCTTTCTTT

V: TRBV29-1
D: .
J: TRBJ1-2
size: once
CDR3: CSVETGDGGYTF
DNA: TGCAGCGTTGAAACAGGAGATGGTGGCTACACCTTC

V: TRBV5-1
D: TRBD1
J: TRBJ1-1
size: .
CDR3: CASSVTGGGEAFF
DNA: TGCGCCAGCAGCGTCACAGGGGGCGGCGAAGCTTTCTTT

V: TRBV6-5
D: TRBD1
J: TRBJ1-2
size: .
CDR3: CASSSVRQGNYGYTF
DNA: TGTGCCAGCAGTTCGGTTAGACAGGGGAACTATGGCTACACCTTC

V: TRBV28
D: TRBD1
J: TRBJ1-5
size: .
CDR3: CASTRTGGYQPQHF
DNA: TGTGCCAGCACCCGGACAGGGGGCTATCAGCCCCAGCATTTT

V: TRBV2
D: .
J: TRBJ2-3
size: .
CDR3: CASSDRDTSDTQYF
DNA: TGTGCCAGCAGTGACCGGGACACCTCAGATACGCAGTATTTT

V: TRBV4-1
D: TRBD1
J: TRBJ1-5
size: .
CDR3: CASSQTGQVGNQPQHF
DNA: TGCGCCAGCAGCCAAACTGGACAGGTTGGGAATCAGCCCCAGCATTTT

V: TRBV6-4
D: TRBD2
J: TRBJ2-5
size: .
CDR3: CASSDNPRERQETQYF
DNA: TGTGCCAGCAGTGACAATCCGCGGGAGAGGCAAGAGACCCAGTACTTC

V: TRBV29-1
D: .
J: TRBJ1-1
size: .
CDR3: CSVDPSQNTEAFF
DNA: TGCAGCGTTGACCCTTCACAGAACACTGAAGCTTTCTTT

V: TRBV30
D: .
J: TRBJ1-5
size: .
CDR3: CAWSGALGNQPQHF
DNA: TGTGCCTGGAGTGGGGCCCTGGGCAATCAGCCCCAGCATTTT

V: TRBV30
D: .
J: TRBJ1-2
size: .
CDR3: CAWSPRWSKLYGYTF
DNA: TGTGCCTGGAGTCCCCGGTGGAGTAAGTTGTATGGCTACACCTTC

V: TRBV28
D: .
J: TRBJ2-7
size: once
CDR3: CASSLGSSYEQYF
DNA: TGTGCCAGCAGTTTAGGGAGCTCCTACGAGCAGTACTTC

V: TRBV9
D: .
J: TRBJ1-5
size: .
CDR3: CASSVSDSNQPQHF
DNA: TGTGCCAGCAGCGTATCAGATAGCAATCAGCCCCAGCATTTT

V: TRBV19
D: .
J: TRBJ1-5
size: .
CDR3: CASSPAGQPNQPQHF
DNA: TGTGCCAGTAGTCCCGCTGGACAGCCCAATCAGCCCCAGCATTTT

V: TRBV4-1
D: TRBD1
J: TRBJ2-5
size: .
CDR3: CASSQDNRGRETQYF
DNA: TGCGCCAGCAGCCAAGATAACAGGGGGCGAGAGACCCAGTACTTC

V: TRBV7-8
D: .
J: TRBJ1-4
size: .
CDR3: CASSLAHASGLFF
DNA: TGTGCCAGCAGCTTAGCGCATGCGTCGGGACTGTTTTTT

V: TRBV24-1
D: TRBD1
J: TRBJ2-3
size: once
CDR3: CATSDRTGGTDTQYF
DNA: TGTGCCACCAGTGACCGGACAGGGGGCACAGATACGCAGTATTTT

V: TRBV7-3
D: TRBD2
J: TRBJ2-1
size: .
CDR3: CASSSAGLAYNEQFF
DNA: TGTGCCAGCAGCTCTGCGGGACTAGCCTACAATGAGCAGTTCTTC

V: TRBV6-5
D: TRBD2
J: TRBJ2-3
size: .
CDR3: CASSYSSGTGTDTQYF
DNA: TGTGCCAGCAGTTACTCGAGCGGGACGGGCACAGATACGCAGTATTTT

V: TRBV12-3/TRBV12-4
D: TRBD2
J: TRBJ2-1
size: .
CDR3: CASSLGLANGFF
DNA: TGTGCCAGCAGTTTGGGACTAGCCAATGGTTTCTTC

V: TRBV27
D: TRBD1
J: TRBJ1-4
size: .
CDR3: CASSPLGRGLATNEKLFF
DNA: TGTGCCAGCAGTCCCTTGGGCAGGGGGCTAGCAACTAATGAAAAACTGTTTTTT

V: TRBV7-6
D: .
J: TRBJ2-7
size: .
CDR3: CASSPTGLSRGQYF
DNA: TGTGCCAGCAGCCCTACCGGGTTATCTCGAGGGCAGTACTTC

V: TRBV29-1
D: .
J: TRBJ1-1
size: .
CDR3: CSVLTGPEAFF
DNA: TGCAGCGTACTAACAGGGCCTGAAGCTTTCTTT

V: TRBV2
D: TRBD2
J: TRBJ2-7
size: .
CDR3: CASSRDGGGYEQYF
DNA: TGTGCCAGCAGTCGGGACGGGGGGGGTTACGAGCAGTACTTC

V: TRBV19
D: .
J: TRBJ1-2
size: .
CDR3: CASSDRHGFNYGYTF
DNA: TGTGCCAGTTCCGACCGGCACGGGTTTAACTATGGCTACACCTTC

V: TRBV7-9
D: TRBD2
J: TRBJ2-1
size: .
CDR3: CASTRWEGTSYNEQFF
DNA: TGTGCCAGCACCCGATGGGAGGGAACCTCCTACAATGAGCAGTTCTTC

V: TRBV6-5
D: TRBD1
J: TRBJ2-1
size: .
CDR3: CASSREQGALDEQFF
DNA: TGTGCCAGCAGTCGAGAACAGGGGGCGCTGGATGAGCAGTTCTTC

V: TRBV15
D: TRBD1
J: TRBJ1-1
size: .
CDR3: CATSLTGLTAEAFF
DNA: TGTGCCACCAGCTTGACAGGGCTCACGGCTGAAGCTTTCTTT

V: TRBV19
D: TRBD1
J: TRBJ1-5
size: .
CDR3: CASSMGRQGKANQPQHF
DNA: TGTGCCAGTAGTATGGGTCGACAGGGGAAGGCCAATCAGCCCCAGCATTTT

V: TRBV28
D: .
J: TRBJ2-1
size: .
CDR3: CASTWGWRNEQFF
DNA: TGTGCCAGCACCTGGGGCTGGAGAAATGAGCAGTTCTTC

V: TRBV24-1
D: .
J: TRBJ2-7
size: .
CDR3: CATSEGWGTAVEQYF
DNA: TGTGCCACCAGTGAAGGATGGGGCACCGCTGTCGAGCAGTACTTC

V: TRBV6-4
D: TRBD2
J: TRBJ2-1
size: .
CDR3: CASSEREVGEQFF
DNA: TGTGCCAGCAGTGAGCGGGAGGTCGGTGAGCAGTTCTTC

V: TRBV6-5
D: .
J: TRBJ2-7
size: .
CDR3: CASSYSIIGGEQYF
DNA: TGTGCCAGCAGTTACTCGATAATTGGGGGGGAGCAGTACTTC

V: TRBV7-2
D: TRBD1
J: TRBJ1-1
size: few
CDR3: CASSWGTGIFTEAFF
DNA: TGTGCCAGCAGCTGGGGGACAGGGATATTCACTGAAGCTTTCTTT

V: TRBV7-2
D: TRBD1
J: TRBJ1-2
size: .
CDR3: CASSLEGQGSSYLGYTF
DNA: TGTGCCAGCAGCTTAGAGGGACAGGGCTCGTCCTATCTCGGCTACACCTTC

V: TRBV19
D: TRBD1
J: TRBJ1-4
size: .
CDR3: CASGQGASEKLFF
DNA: TGTGCCAGCGGACAGGGCGCTTCTGAAAAACTGTTTTTT

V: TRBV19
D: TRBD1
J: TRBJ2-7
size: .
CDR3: CASRRRHQGTAPSYEQYF
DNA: TGTGCCAGTCGTAGGCGACACCAAGGGACAGCTCCATCCTACGAGCAGTACTTC

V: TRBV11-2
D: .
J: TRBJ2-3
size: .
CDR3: CASSLRGGSTDTQYF
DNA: TGTGCCAGCAGCTTGCGGGGCGGGAGCACAGATACGCAGTATTTT

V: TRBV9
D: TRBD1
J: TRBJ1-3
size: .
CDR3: CASSGRLDRGSGNTIYF
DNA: TGTGCCAGCAGCGGCCGACTGGACAGGGGTTCTGGAAACACCATATATTTT

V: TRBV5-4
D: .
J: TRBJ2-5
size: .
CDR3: CASSFGRVSQETQYF
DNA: TGTGCCAGCAGCTTCGGGAGAGTAAGCCAAGAGACCCAGTACTTC

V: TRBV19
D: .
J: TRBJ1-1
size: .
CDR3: CASSTPGHIVPVNTEAFF
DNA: TGTGCCAGTAGTACCCCGGGACATATTGTACCGGTTAACACTGAAGCTTTCTTT

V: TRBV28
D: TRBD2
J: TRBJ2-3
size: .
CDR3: CVAGEGGTDTQYF
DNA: TGTGTGGCGGGAGAGGGAGGCACAGATACGCAGTATTTT